This T cell receptor (beta chain) was captured by sequencing in a study of OX40 agonist ivuxolimab in advanced cancers. Study at large: Previous treatment with anti-PD-1, anti-PD-L1 or anti-CTLA-4 therapy was allowed; less than 45% had received some. Study-wide results and limits: Clonal expansion from baseline to week 6 occurred in both CD4+ and CD8+ T cells. On average, CD8+ T cells showed a greater number of expanded clones than CD4+.

Autoimmune disease history or systemic immunosuppression barred patients. Regarding this clone: The antigen remains undetermined.

This table comes from immunoSEQ multiplex PCR, and its TCRdb copy is limited to in-frame clones, with some not included. Here the sample spans about 98,000 clones, 87% being singletons. The CDR3 contains 18 residues. Germline-derived CDR1 and CDR2 are SGHAT and FQNNGV. The ends were cut back, 4 bases at V and 9 bases at J, with 25 bases in the middle. The source material was CD4+ or CD8+ T cells sorted from blood, sampled in a trial of the OX40 agonist ivuxolimab. This receptor was taken from an adult with an advanced solid tumor such as melanoma, head and neck, liver or kidney cancer. V and J are TRBV11-2 and TRBJ1-6; D perhaps matches TRBD1 (6 bases). This CDR3 is CASSSRRGGTGTISPLHF. CDR3 bases: TGTGCCAGCAGCTCTAGACGTGGGGGTACAGGGACAATTTCACCCCTCCACTTT.